The entry below describes one T cell receptor beta chain. Using immunoSEQ multiplex PCR, the repertoire was profiled, and TCRdb retains in-frame clones only, with some absent. The sample lists about 90,000 clones, just under 85% seen once, with around 11% in the top ten. The data stem from a study of blood T cell repertoires in COVID-19. Between the trimmed V and J ends, which lost 6 bases and 6 bases, there was a span of 20 bases. The germline gives CDR1 MDHEN, CDR2 SYDVKM. This CDR3 is built from 15 residues. V usage is TRBV28 and J usage is TRBJ1-1, with D maybe TRBD1 (6 bases). The sequence derives from a woman in her 70s with active or convalescent COVID-19. Sequencing used peripheral blood. CDR3 DNA: TGTGCCAGCAGAGGGGGGGACAAGGGCTCCCCTGAAGCTTTCTTT. Residues: CASRGGDKGSPEAFF.